This T cell receptor (beta chain) was profiled in a study of cytomegalovirus exposure and HLA in healthy donors. The study's findings and limits: Cytomegalovirus status was reportedly diagnosed by the classifier with high specificity and sensitivity. HLA alleles were associated with around 17,000 TCR beta sequences in a later analysis at 0.05 false discovery rate. In an earlier analysis, in around 590 donors, most V segments appeared productive either ~90% or ~30% of the time.

This PCR relied on a set of 60 Vbeta primers and 13 Jbeta primers. TCRdb keeps only in-frame clones here, not all; method: immunoSEQ multiplex PCR. The table includes some 150,000 clones, approximately 83% detected once. Germline CDR1 is LNHDA and CDR2 is SQIVND (reference sequence). The CDR3 extends over 13 amino acids. V was cut by 1 base and J by 5 bases, with 9 bases left in between. In regard to this clone: Its cognate antigen is unknown.

As for the donors, each was a healthy bone marrow donor. This TCR was sampled from a woman under 30 in good health and CMV-seronegative. The rearrangement links TRBV19 to TRBJ2-7, with a tentative D call TRBD1 (5 bases). The specimen sequenced was PBMCs. CDR3 protein: CASSIVPGHEQYF. CDR3 nucleotides: TGTGCCAGTAGTATAGTGCCAGGGCACGAGCAGTACTTC.